A selection of T cell receptor beta chains follows, all from one sample in a study of blood T cell repertoires in COVID-19. Produced via immunoSEQ multiplex PCR; TCRdb's table is partial and in-frame only. The sample includes around 33,000 clones, approximately 71% of them seen just once. Sequences were obtained from peripheral blood. The receptor source for this set is a human donor in a cohort sampled during active COVID-19. Both conserved end residues are part of each CDR3. The size entry is marked missing in some rows and otherwise reads once, few, many or a size class.

V gene | clone size | CDR3 protein
TRBV7-2 | NA | CASSTRKDSGRYEQYF
TRBV2 | NA | CASSPQGARDNEKLFF
TRBV7-2 | NA | CASSPRTGYTYEQYF
TRBV14 | NA | CASSPPGMNTEAFF
TRBV27 | NA | CASSLNGQPNSPLHF
TRBV4-2 | NA | CASSQEVGQYAYEQYF
TRBV5-5 | NA | CASSSGTSGRTDTQYF
TRBV28 | NA | CASSPTSAGSYEQYF
TRBV3-1/TRBV3-2 | NA | CASSPRVMNTEAFF
TRBV29-1 | NA | CSVEESGNEQFF
TRBV9 | NA | CASSSSSGRLYEQYF
TRBV10-2 | NA | CASSEPGQGRQTEAFF
TRBV28 | NA | CASSPYRGRKTQYF
TRBV6-5 | NA | CASNPTGATNEKLFF
TRBV6-6 | NA | CASMVPTEVDTEAFF
TRBV2 | NA | CASTGDRGHHAFF
TRBV18 | NA | CASSPRIALALSPYEQYF
TRBV6-5 | NA | CASSRQGVDYGYTF
TRBV29-1 | NA | CSVEDTGRYEQYF
TRBV15 | NA | CATSREKGQETQYF
TRBV10-2 | NA | CASSEFGAGDEKLFF
TRBV27 | few | CASSLGLAGVNEQFF
TRBV2 | NA | CADNSGANTEAFF
TRBV6-2/TRBV6-3 | NA | CASSNPGGPGETQYF
TRBV7-9 | few | CASSLASDRLESFAYEQYF
TRBV4-2 | NA | CASSQDYDRFTGELFF
TRBV7-2 | once | CASSFSGGAQETQYF
TRBV9 | NA | CASTLGASGSLDEQYF
TRBV7-9 | NA | CASSLEVGHPTVF
TRBV28 | few | CASGVFRPGQGTKEAFF
TRBV5-1 | few | CASSLGQHNSPLHF
TRBV10-2 | few | CASSGQEKFYEQYF
TRBV21-1 | NA | CASSKEVQGRNTEAFF